Each of the 17 T cell receptor beta chains below was sequenced from the same sample in a study of identical twins (dated by TCRdb to the mid-2010s). Library prep was done by 5' RACE. Sequencer: Illumina HiSeq 2000. TCRdb reworked the public reads: Q25 trimming with fastp, MiXCR clone assembly, productive beta chains retained. Each record represents a unique CDR3 protein, reported with the most common genes and DNA among its rows. The sample table lists about 240,000 distinct CDR3 sequences, about an eighth of them with a count of one. The ten largest clones take up 3.5% to 4.5% of the sample. The same sample was also used in a study of yellow fever vaccine responses in identical twins.

Sequences were obtained from memory (CD45RO+) T cells sorted from blood. The cell subset or site label, read with the paper, signifies: CD45RO+ enriched T cells. The receptors here all came from a woman between 18 and 29 years old in good health.

The rearrangement joins TRBV12-5 to TRBJ2-1; 8 bases map to TRBD1. J was trimmed by 9 bases and V by 1 base; bases with no gene match: 8. The CDR3 runs to 15 residues. Germline loops: CDR1 LGHNT, CDR2 FRNRAP. The CDR3 reads CASGLDLTGVGEQFF. CDR3 coding DNA: TGTGCTAGTGGTTTGGACCTGACAGGGGTGGGTGAGCAGTTCTTC.

V usage is TRBV6-6 and J usage is TRBJ2-1; 9 bases map to TRBD1. V shed 5 bases and J 12 bases; nucleotides not matched to a gene: 8. Per germline, CDR1 MNHNY and CDR2 SVGAGI (reference sequence). The CDR3 runs to 13 residues. The CDR3 protein is CASSTGTGTSQFF. In DNA form, the CDR3 reads TGTGCCAGCAGTACCGGGACAGGGACCTCGCAGTTCTTC.

The chain recombines TRBV7-2 with TRBJ2-5; D ambiguous. The CDR3 covers 16 residues. The germline gives CDR1 SGHTA, CDR2 FQGNSA. Trimming took off 4 bases at V and 0 bases at J, with 15 bases between the two ends. Written as DNA, the CDR3 is TGTGCCAGCAGCTCCCTCGGTGCCCTCAACCAAGAGACCCAGTACTTC. Translation gives CASSSLGALNQETQYF.

Only a few counts were recorded for this clonotype. The chain carries TRBV9 and TRBJ2-3; 8 positions match TRBD1. Germline assignment: CDR1 SGDLS and CDR2 YYNGEE. This CDR3 has 16 amino acids. The V and J ends lost 0 bases and 3 bases, in that order; junction bases with no gene match: 6. DNA of the CDR3: TGTGCCAGCAGCGTAGCTGCAGGGGGCAGAACAGATACGCAGTATTTT. This codes for CASSVAAGGRTDTQYF.

The V gene is TRBV5-4, the J gene TRBJ1-4, with TRBD1 as a possible D gene (6 bases). Germline CDR1 is SGHNT and CDR2 is YYREEE (reference sequence). The CDR3 extends over 14 amino acids. V dropped 3 bases and J dropped 1 base, with 7 bases sitting between them. The CDR3 DNA follows: TGTGCCAGCAGCTCGGGACAAACTAATGAAAAACTGTTTTTT. It is translated as CASSSGQTNEKLFF.

This clonotype has only a few counts. V gene TRBV5-5 combines with J gene TRBJ2-1; D might be TRBD1 (5 bases). CDR3 length: 15 residues. V gave up 4 bases and J gave up 4 bases, with 15 bases separating them. Germline values: CDR1 SGHKS, CDR2 YYEKEE (reference sequence). The CDR3 region has the DNA TGTGCCAGCAGCCCCCACACGGCAGGGTACAATGAGCAGTTCTTC. Protein product: CASSPHTAGYNEQFF.

V usage is TRBV29-1 and J usage is TRBJ2-5; 7 bases agree with TRBD2. The length of the CDR3 is 15 residues. Germline CDR1 reads SQVTM; CDR2 reads ANQGSEA. Unmatched junction bases numbered 14, after V lost 5 bases and J lost 5 bases. The chain's CDR3 is CSVTLSKRGDETQYF. In DNA form, the CDR3 reads TGCAGCGTTACCCTTAGTAAGCGGGGCGACGAGACCCAGTACTTC.

The chain carries TRBV27 and TRBJ2-7; D perhaps matches TRBD1 (5 bases). The V gene's germline CDR1 is MNHEY and CDR2 SMNVEV (reference sequence). V was clipped by 5 bases and J by 2 bases, with 13 bases between them. The CDR3 is 14 amino acids. The CDR3 is CASSVGVGTYEQYF. CDR3 coding DNA: TGTGCCAGCAGTGTAGGGGTCGGAACCTACGAGCAGTACTTC.

V and J are TRBV7-2 and TRBJ2-3, with TRBD2 identical over 7 bases. This CDR3 is 14 amino acids long. Per the germline V gene, CDR1 is SGHTA and CDR2 is FQGNSA. V dropped 6 bases and J dropped 2; count of bases not matched to a gene: 5. The DNA of the CDR3 is TGTGCCAGCAGTCCCCTAGCGGCCACAGATACGCAGTATTTT. Protein: CASSPLAATDTQYF.

This clonotype was observed a few times. The V call is TRBV9, the J call TRBJ2-7, with 8 bases lining up with TRBD1. The germline V gene encodes CDR1 SGDLS and CDR2 YYNGEE. V was pared by 3 bases and J by 6 bases, with 11 bases of the junction left unmatched. There are 15 residues in the CDR3. CDR3 protein: CASSAGGQVGSEQYF. The CDR3 DNA follows: TGTGCCAGCAGCGCCGGGGGACAGGTCGGGTCCGAGCAGTACTTC.

This clonotype was observed a few times. V usage is TRBV11-2 and J usage is TRBJ2-7; the D is unclear. The germline V gene encodes CDR1 SGHAT and CDR2 FQNNGV. The CDR3 is 15 amino acids. Trimming cost V 3 bases and J 0 bases, with 12 bases left between them. The CDR3 loop is CASSLGRLSSYEQYF. The CDR3 DNA sequence: TGTGCCAGCAGCTTGGGCCGCCTGAGCTCCTACGAGCAGTACTTC.

This clonotype was counted many times. This rearrangement joins TRBV30 to TRBJ2-7; weak D call: TRBD2 (5 bases). The CDR3 totals 12 residues. The V end lost 3 bases, the J end lost 2 bases, and 8 bases lay between the germline ends. CDR1 and CDR2 (germline): GTSNPN, SVGIG (reference sequence). In DNA form, the CDR3 reads TGTGCCTGGAGCATGCGGGCCTACGAGCAGTACTTC. Its protein product is CAWSMRAYEQYF.

CDR3 amino acids: CSAMTGTPLSKNIQYF. The CDR3, as DNA: TGCAGTGCCATGACCGGGACACCCCTTTCCAAAAACATTCAGTACTTC. This chain uses TRBV20-1 with TRBJ2-4; TRBD1 might be the D (6 bases). Between the trimmed V and J ends, which lost 6 bases and 2 bases, there was a span of 20 bases. The length of the CDR3 is 16 residues. Per germline, CDR1 DFQATT and CDR2 SNEGSKA (reference sequence).

The chain is built from TRBV27 and TRBJ2-5; D might be TRBD2 (6 bases). The CDR3 covers 14 residues. Trimming stripped 1 base from V and 5 bases from J, with 11 bases between. Germline V gene data show CDR1 as MNHEY and CDR2 as SMNVEV (reference sequence). The CDR3 DNA reads TGTGCCAGCAGTTTATGGGGGGAGGTTGAGACCCAGTACTTC. This codes for CASSLWGEVETQYF.

The table lists this clonotype with many counts. V usage is TRBV15 and J usage is TRBJ2-1, with no clear D. Germline V gene sequence: CDR1 LNHNV, CDR2 YYDKDF (reference sequence). The CDR3 totals 14 residues. Trimming cost V 4 bases and J 2 bases, with 9 bases left between them. The CDR3 DNA sequence: TGTGCCACCAGCACGCCGAGGCCCTACAATGAGCAGTTCTTC. This translates into CATSTPRPYNEQFF.

The chain couples TRBV6-1 to TRBJ2-3; no reliable D call. The germline gives CDR1 MNHNS, CDR2 SASEGT. This CDR3 has 13 residues. V gave up 0 bases and J gave up 4 bases, with 5 bases separating them. CDR3 sequence reads: CASSEALADTQYF. The CDR3 nucleotides are TGTGCCAGCAGTGAAGCGCTCGCAGATACGCAGTATTTT.

This clonotype was counted a few times. The chain uses TRBV3-1 and TRBJ1-1; D gene ambiguous. The germline V and J ends were trimmed by 0 bases and 5 bases, with 13 bases remaining between them. The CDR3 totals 15 residues. Germline V lookup: CDR1 LGHDT, CDR2 YNNKEL (reference sequence). CDR3 residues: CASSQEGLGMTEAFF. The DNA for the CDR3 is TGTGCCAGCAGCCAAGAGGGTCTGGGAATGACTGAAGCTTTCTTT. Full variable domain (rest looked up from reference TRBV3-1 and TRBJ1-1): DTAVSQTPKYLVTQMGNDKSIKCEQNLGHDTMYWYKQDSKKFLKIMFSYNNKELIINETVPNRFSPKSPDKAHLNLHINSLELGDSAVYFCASSQEGLGMTEAFFGQGTRLTVV.